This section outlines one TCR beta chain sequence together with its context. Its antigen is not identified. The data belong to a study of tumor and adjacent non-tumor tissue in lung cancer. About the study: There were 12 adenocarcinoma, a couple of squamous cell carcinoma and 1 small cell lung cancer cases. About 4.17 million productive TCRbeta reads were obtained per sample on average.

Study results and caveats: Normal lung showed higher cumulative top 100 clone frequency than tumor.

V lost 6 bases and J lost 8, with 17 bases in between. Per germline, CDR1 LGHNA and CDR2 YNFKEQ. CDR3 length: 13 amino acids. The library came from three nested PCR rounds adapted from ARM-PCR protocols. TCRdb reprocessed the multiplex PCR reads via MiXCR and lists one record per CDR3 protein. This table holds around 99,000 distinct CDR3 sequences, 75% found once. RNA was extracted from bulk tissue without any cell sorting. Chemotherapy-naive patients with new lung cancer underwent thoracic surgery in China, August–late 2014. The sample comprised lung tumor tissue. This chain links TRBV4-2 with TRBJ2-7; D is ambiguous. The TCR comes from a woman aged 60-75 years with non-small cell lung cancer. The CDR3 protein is CASRLIQTYKQYF. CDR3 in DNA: TGTGCCAGCAGATTGATACAGACCTATAAGCAGTACTTC.